The 16 T cell receptor beta chains listed next were all sequenced from one sample in a study of shared clonotypes between healthy human individuals. Data came from immunoSEQ multiplex PCR; TCRdb stores just in-frame clones and leaves some out. This sample has around 940,000 clones, with 70% to 85% found just once. The sample comprised memory CD4+ T cells sorted from blood. Regarding subset: CD45RA-negative fraction. These receptors originate from a young man in good health.

V is TRBV14 and J is TRBJ2-3; TRBD2 aligns across 7 bases. With 11 bases clipped from V and 1 base from J, the junction kept 3 bases outside the gene matches. The CDR3 is 12 amino acids. CDR1 is SGHDN and CDR2 is FVKESK in the germline V gene. Written as DNA, the CDR3 is TGTGCCTCCAGCGGGGGCACAGATACGCAGTATTTT. Amino acids: CASSGGTDTQYF.

The gene calls are TRBV28 and TRBJ2-7; D may be TRBD1 or TRBD2 (5 bases each). The CDR3 consists of 13 residues. The V gene lost 5 bases and the J gene lost 6 bases, with 14 bases spanning the gap. CDR1 MDHEN and CDR2 SYDVKM come from the germline V gene. The CDR3 nucleotides read TGTGCCAGCAGTCCGGGACGGTCCAGCGAGCAGTACTTC. This translates into CASSPGRSSEQYF.

For the CDR3, the DNA is TGTGCCAGCAGTTTGGGCGGGGGGGGCACAGATACGCAGTATTTT. Translation gives CASSLGGGGTDTQYF. J is TRBJ2-3 and V is TRBV28; 9 bases align to TRBD2. The CDR3 totals 15 residues. Trimming removed 3 bases from V and 1 base from J; junction bases left unmatched: 2. Germline-derived CDR1 and CDR2 are MDHEN and SYDVKM.

This clone was observed a few times. Other DNA sequences within the sample encode an identical CDR3. The chain links TRBV5-4 to TRBJ2-7; 7 nucleotides line up with TRBD1. CDR1 SGHNT and CDR2 YYREEE come from the germline V gene (reference sequence). The trim removed 3 bases at V and 4 bases at J, leaving 4 bases unmatched. This CDR3 contains 13 residues. This chain's CDR3 is CASSSGQTYEQYF. CDR3 in DNA: TGTGCCAGCAGCTCGGGACAGACTTACGAGCAGTACTTC.

The chain carries TRBV14 and TRBJ1-4; D not resolved. The CDR3 contains 13 residues. V lost 3 bases, J lost 7 bases, and 9 bases lay in between. The V gene's germline CDR1 is SGHDN and CDR2 FVKESK. The CDR3 here is CASSQGVAEKLFF. The CDR3 DNA reads TGTGCCAGCAGCCAGGGAGTGGCTGAAAAACTGTTTTTT.

The J gene is TRBJ1-1, the V gene TRBV11-3; TRBD1 matches at 9 bases. The V segment lost 0 bases and the J segment 1 base; nucleotides outside the gene matches: 3. The CDR3 contains 16 residues. Per the germline V gene, CDR1 is SGHNT and CDR2 is YENEEA. CDR3 coding DNA: TGTGCCAGCAGCTTAGACCGGACAGGGGAGAACACTGAAGCTTTCTTT. Protein: CASSLDRTGENTEAFF.

The chain joins TRBV28 to TRBJ1-3; D may be TRBD1 (6 bases). Trimming removed 7 bases at V and 3 bases at J, with 16 bases between. CDR3 length: 15 residues. Germline V lookup: CDR1 MDHEN, CDR2 SYDVKM. The chain's CDR3 is CASTNGGARGNTIYF. The CDR3 region has the DNA TGTGCCAGCACCAACGGGGGGGCGCGTGGAAACACCATATATTTT.

The chain has TRBV6-6 and TRBJ2-3; TRBD2 aligns across 10 bases. The J segment lost 4 bases and the V segment lost 6 bases, leaving 7 bases of the junction unmatched. The CDR3 sequence is 15 residues long. Germline CDR1 and CDR2: MNHNY and SVGAGI (reference sequence). The CDR3 region is CASRRTSGIPDTQYF. Here the CDR3 DNA reads TGTGCCAGCAGGAGGACTAGCGGCATCCCAGATACGCAGTATTTT.

With regard to this clone: The sample carries other DNA sequences with the same CDR3. The chain recombines TRBV6-5 with TRBJ1-1, with no clear D. Germline values: CDR1 MNHEY, CDR2 SVGAGI. The CDR3 has 11 residues. Trimming pared 8 bases from V and 4 bases from J, leaving 8 bases between. Here the CDR3 DNA reads TGTGCCAGCTTCCGAGGCACTGAAGCTTTCTTT. It codes for CASFRGTEAFF.

The chain employs TRBV5-1 and TRBJ2-3; TRBD2 matches at 10 bases. The CDR3 sequence is 17 residues long. The V segment lost 0 bases and the J segment 8 bases; nucleotides outside the gene matches: 12. The germline V gene encodes CDR1 SGHRS and CDR2 YFSETQ. The DNA for the CDR3 is TGCGCCAGCAGCTTGGCCGGGCTAGCGGGAGCGCAAGGTACGCAGTATTTT. Translating it yields CASSLAGLAGAQGTQYF.

The V gene is TRBV5-1, the J gene TRBJ2-1; tentatively, D is TRBD1 (5 bases). The CDR3 loop spans 14 amino acids. With 4 bases removed from V and 7 bases from J, the gap between germline ends came to 15 bases. The germline gives CDR1 SGHRS, CDR2 YFSETQ. The CDR3 DNA sequence: TGCGCCAGCAGCCTACAGGACCCTAAGAATGAGCAGTTCTTC. The encoded protein is CASSLQDPKNEQFF.

The chain couples TRBV5-1 to TRBJ2-3, with 9 bases matching TRBD2. J was trimmed by 3 bases and V by 0 bases; bases with no gene match: 14. The CDR3 spans 19 residues. Germline V gene sequence: CDR1 SGHRS, CDR2 YFSETQ. In nucleotides, the CDR3 is TGCGCCAGCAGCTTGGTGACTACCGGCGGGGGGGCCGGGACAGATACGCAGTATTTT. This translates into CASSLVTTGGGAGTDTQYF.

This chain connects TRBV2 to TRBJ2-3; D may correspond to TRBD1 or TRBD2 (5 bases each). Germline V gene sequence: CDR1 SNHLY, CDR2 FYNNEI. This CDR3 is built from 14 residues. The germline V and J ends were trimmed by 7 bases and 0 bases, with 11 bases remaining between them. The chain's CDR3 is CASNRWGSTDTQYF. CDR3 DNA: TGTGCCAGCAATCGATGGGGGAGCACAGATACGCAGTATTTT.

The sample holds one count of this clone. The chain carries TRBV10-3 and TRBJ1-1; the match to TRBD1 covers 9 bases. Germline-derived CDR1 and CDR2 are ENHRY and SYGVKD. Losses at the gene ends were 6 bases for V and 1 base for J; bases not matched to a gene: 3. CDR3 length: 14 residues. The CDR3 protein is CAIRQTGGNTEAFF. CDR3 in DNA: TGTGCCATCAGGCAGACAGGGGGGAACACTGAAGCTTTCTTT.

As to this clone: A read error may be the cause here, since a much bigger clone is one base away. J is TRBJ1-1 and V is TRBV5-4, with unresolved D. Trimming pared 0 bases from V and 0 bases from J, leaving 6 bases between. CDR3 size: 14 residues. The germline V gene has CDR1 SGHNT and CDR2 YYREEE (reference sequence). CDR3 DNA sequence: TGTGCCAGCAGCTTGGGACACTTGAACACTGAAGCTTTCTTT. This codes for CASSLGHLNTEAFF.

The chain recombines TRBV27 with TRBJ2-5, with D maybe TRBD1 (7 bases). The CDR3 runs 14 residues. Trimming cost V 4 bases and J 5 bases, with 14 bases left between them. Germline V lookup: CDR1 MNHEY, CDR2 SMNVEV (reference sequence). CDR3 sequence: CASSSIPGGETQYF. The CDR3 DNA reads as TGTGCCAGCAGTTCCATACCAGGGGGGGAGACCCAGTACTTC.